This passage covers 28 T cell receptor beta chains from one sample sequenced in a study of PD-L1 blockade in urothelial cancer. Only in-frame clones appear in the TCRdb table, and some are missing; sequencing was by immunoSEQ multiplex PCR. The table shows tens of thousands of clones, with around 84% occurring only once. As for time point: pretreatment peripheral blood. Source: PBMCs, taken around atezolizumab (anti-PD-L1) treatment. These receptors were collected from a man aged 55 to 69 with urothelial cancer.

This clone was seen only once. V is TRBV2 and J is TRBJ1-5, with 11 bases fitting TRBD1. Germline loops: CDR1 SNHLY, CDR2 FYNNEI. The CDR3 runs to 16 residues. J was trimmed by 3 bases and V by 6 bases; bases with no gene match: 7. The CDR3 region is CASRAMGQGVNQPQHF. The DNA for the CDR3 is TGTGCCAGCAGGGCCATGGGACAGGGGGTCAATCAGCCCCAGCATTTT.

The rearrangement uses TRBV19 and TRBJ2-7, with TRBD2 identical over 11 bases. There are 13 residues in the CDR3. Trimming cost V 9 bases and J 5 bases; bases outside gene matches: 6. Germline V gene data show CDR1 as LNHDA and CDR2 as SQIVND (reference sequence). The CDR3 DNA follows: TGTGCCAGCGGGACTAGCGGCTGGGACGAGCAGTACTTC. Its protein is CASGTSGWDEQYF.

The chain has TRBV7-8 and TRBJ2-5; 11 bases agree with TRBD1. The CDR3 has 14 residues. Germline CDR1 is SGHVS and CDR2 is FQNEAQ. J was trimmed by 6 bases and V by 5 bases; bases with no gene match: 5. The CDR3 region has the DNA TGTGCCAGCAGCCCCGGACAGGGGGCGAAGACCCAGTACTTC. Translation gives CASSPGQGAKTQYF.

CDR3 DNA sequence: TGTGCCAGCAGCCATGGGACAGGGAAGGATATGAACACTGAAGCTTTCTTT. This gives the protein CASSHGTGKDMNTEAFF. V usage is TRBV9 and J usage is TRBJ1-1; 9 nucleotides match TRBD1. There are 17 residues in the CDR3. Per germline, CDR1 SGDLS and CDR2 YYNGEE. V lost 4 bases and J lost 0; bases outside the gene matches: 10.

The V call is TRBV23-1, the J call TRBJ2-2, with D possibly matching TRBD2 (5 bases). TRBV23-1 is an open reading frame whose function is uncertain. This CDR3 contains 18 residues. The ends were cut back, 7 bases at V and 0 bases at J, with 21 bases in the middle. CDR3: CASTLTPKRGTNTGELFF. CDR3 sequence (DNA): TGCGCCAGCACCCTTACTCCCAAACGGGGAACGAACACCGGGGAGCTGTTTTTT.

The chain is built from TRBV5-1 and TRBJ2-2; 8 bases match TRBD1. V was pared by 7 bases and J by 0 bases, with 5 bases of the junction left unmatched. This CDR3 contains 15 residues. CDR1 SGHRS and CDR2 YFSETQ come from the germline V gene. CDR3 in DNA: TGCGCCAGCGCCCAACAGGGGGCGAACACCGGGGAGCTGTTTTTT. Translation: CASAQQGANTGELFF.

J is TRBJ1-5 and V is TRBV15; no clear D gene. This CDR3 is 14 amino acids long. Trimming removed 1 base at V and 1 base at J, with 5 bases between. CDR1 LNHNV and CDR2 YYDKDF come from the germline V gene (reference sequence). Here the CDR3 DNA reads TGTGCCACCAGCAGAGCAGTAAGCAATCAGCCCCAGCATTTT. Protein: CATSRAVSNQPQHF.

The chain combines TRBV2 with TRBJ1-2, with D maybe TRBD1 (6 bases). Germline-derived CDR1 and CDR2 are SNHLY and FYNNEI. CDR3 size: 15 residues. V dropped 3 bases and J dropped 4 bases, with 15 bases sitting between them. CDR3 bases: TGTGCCAGCAGTGAGGGCAGGGGCGGAGGCTATGGCTACACCTTC. The encoded protein is CASSEGRGGGYGYTF. Full variable domain (remainder filled in from reference TRBV2 and TRBJ1-2): EPEVTQTPSHQVTQMGQEVILRCVPISNHLYFYWYRQILGQKVEFLVSFYNNEISEKSEIFDDQFSVERPDGSNFTLKIRSTKLEDSAMYFCASSEGRGGGYGYTFGSGTRLTVV.

This clone was counted only a few times. CDR3 sequence (DNA): TGTGCCAGCAGTCCTGACAGGGTGTATAAATCCATATATTTT. Its protein product is CASSPDRVYKSIYF. V and J are TRBV28 and TRBJ1-3; TRBD1 matches 7 bases. Germline values: CDR1 MDHEN, CDR2 SYDVKM. The CDR3 spans 14 residues. Trimming removed 5 bases from V and 11 bases from J; junction bases left unmatched: 12. The whole variable domain, filled in from reference TRBV28 and TRBJ1-3, reads DVKVTQSSRYLVKRTGEKVFLECVQDMDHENMFWYRQDPGLGLRLIYFSYDVKMKEKGDIPEGYSVSREKKERFSLILESASTNQTSMYLCASSPDRVYKSIYFGEGSWLTVV.

The count of this clone is one. V is TRBV5-4 and J is TRBJ1-1, with D perhaps matching TRBD1 (6 bases). The length of the CDR3 is 13 residues. Germline V CDR1 and CDR2: SGHNT, YYREEE (reference sequence). The ends were cut back, 2 bases at V and 4 bases at J, with 9 bases in the middle. DNA of the CDR3: TGTGCCAGCAGCTTACAGGGTCGCACTGAAGCTTTCTTT. Residues: CASSLQGRTEAFF.

Only a few counts were recorded for this clone. In the same sample, other DNA sequences code for this CDR3. The chain is built from TRBV15 and TRBJ2-3, with D perhaps matching TRBD2 (5 bases). This CDR3 has 15 residues. CDR1 and CDR2 (germline): LNHNV, YYDKDF (reference sequence). V lost 0 bases, J lost 1 base, and 8 bases lay in between. CDR3 sequence: CATSRDRGGTDTQYF. The CDR3 DNA reads TGTGCCACCAGCAGAGATCGGGGAGGCACAGATACGCAGTATTTT.

The CDR3 region is CASSLGGTGGNQPQHF. The DNA of the CDR3 is TGTGCCAGCAGCTTAGGAGGTACAGGGGGCAATCAGCCCCAGCATTTT. The V call is TRBV7-9, the J call TRBJ1-5, with 7 bases that match TRBD1. The germline V gene encodes CDR1 SEHNR and CDR2 FQNEAQ (reference sequence). The CDR3 contains 16 residues. The V and J ends lost 1 base and 2 bases, in that order; junction bases with no gene match: 5.

This chain links TRBV5-4 with TRBJ1-1, with D maybe TRBD1 (6 bases). The CDR3 consists of 14 residues. Per germline, CDR1 SGHNT and CDR2 YYREEE (reference sequence). The V and J ends lost 4 bases and 4 bases respectively, with 14 bases between them. CDR3 region: CASSGWGQGTEAFF. CDR3 nucleotide sequence: TGTGCCAGCAGCGGGTGGGGGCAAGGCACTGAAGCTTTCTTT.

The V call is TRBV5-1, the J call TRBJ1-4; the match to TRBD1 covers 9 bases. J was trimmed by 7 bases and V by 2 bases; bases with no gene match: 3. The CDR3 runs 14 residues. Germline lookup yields CDR1 SGHRS and CDR2 YFSETQ. Here the CDR3 reads CASSLQGAAEKLFF. In DNA form, the CDR3 reads TGCGCCAGCAGCTTACAGGGGGCGGCTGAAAAACTGTTTTTT.

The chain is built from TRBV28 and TRBJ1-1; D unclear. Trimming left V 6 bases short and J 0 bases short, with 8 bases between. Per the germline V gene, CDR1 is MDHEN and CDR2 is SYDVKM. This CDR3 comprises 13 residues. This chain's CDR3 is CASSVSLNTEAFF. DNA of the CDR3: TGTGCCAGCAGCGTGAGCCTGAACACTGAAGCTTTCTTT.

CDR3: CASSFSGRVDEQYF. Written as DNA, the CDR3 is TGCGCCAGCAGCTTTAGCGGGAGGGTCGACGAGCAGTACTTC. The chain links TRBV5-1 to TRBJ2-7; 11 bases are shared with TRBD2. Unmatched junction bases numbered 3, after V lost 2 bases and J lost 5 bases. Germline loops: CDR1 SGHRS, CDR2 YFSETQ. This CDR3 contains 14 residues.

This CDR3 is CASTSTGTALEQYF. The CDR3 DNA is TGTGCCAGTACCTCAACCGGAACAGCCCTCGAGCAGTACTTC. This rearrangement joins TRBV19 to TRBJ2-7; D unclear. V was pared by 7 bases and J by 6 bases, with 19 bases between. CDR1 is LNHDA, CDR2 SQIVND, per germline (reference sequence). The CDR3 contains 14 residues.

The chain couples TRBV28 to TRBJ2-1; possibly TRBD1 for D (5 bases). This CDR3 contains 15 residues. Trimming cost V 6 bases and J 3 bases, with 15 bases left between them. Germline CDR1 and CDR2: MDHEN and SYDVKM. The CDR3 DNA follows: TGTGCCAGCAGGATGGGGCAATCTCGCTACAATGAGCAGTTCTTC. Protein sequence: CASRMGQSRYNEQFF.

The chain employs TRBV6-1 and TRBJ1-5; possibly TRBD1 for D (5 bases). CDR3 length equals 15 residues. The germline gives CDR1 MNHNS, CDR2 SASEGT. Trimming removed 8 bases at V and 2 bases at J, with 16 bases between. This CDR3 is CASWGGSLGNQPQHF. Here the CDR3 DNA reads TGTGCCAGCTGGGGGGGGTCTTTGGGCAATCAGCCCCAGCATTTT.

This chain uses TRBV2 with TRBJ1-5; TRBD1 matches at 8 bases. Unmatched junction bases numbered 14, after V lost 1 base and J lost 12 bases. The CDR3 covers 16 residues. CDR1 is SNHLY and CDR2 is FYNNEI in the germline V gene. The CDR3 loop reads CASSEDQGALVNIQHF. CDR3 DNA sequence: TGTGCCAGCAGTGAAGATCAGGGGGCGTTGGTCAATATCCAGCATTTT.

The chain couples TRBV5-1 to TRBJ2-6, with 9 bases fitting TRBD1. The CDR3 is 19 amino acids. The V gene's germline CDR1 is SGHRS and CDR2 YFSETQ. Trimming at V came to 0 bases and at J to 0 bases, leaving 7 bases not matched to a gene. In DNA form, the CDR3 reads TGCGCCAGCAGCTTGGCCGGGACAGGGTTCTACTCTGGGGCCAACGTCCTGACTTTC. It codes for CASSLAGTGFYSGANVLTF.

The gene calls are TRBV29-1 and TRBJ1-2; a weak D match, TRBD1 (6 bases). CDR1 and CDR2 from the germline V gene are SQVTM and ANQGSEA. V gave up 6 bases and J gave up 3 bases, with 14 bases separating them. CDR3 length: 13 residues. CDR3 region: CSVGGGGDYGYTF. CDR3 sequence (DNA): TGCAGCGTGGGAGGGGGGGGAGACTATGGCTACACCTTC.

The chain combines TRBV5-6 with TRBJ2-6; D is perhaps TRBD1 (5 bases). The CDR3 extends over 18 amino acids. V was pared by 0 bases and J by 4 bases, with 17 bases between. Germline V gene data show CDR1 as SGHDT and CDR2 as YYEEEE. The CDR3 sequence is CASSLAYGQPAGANVLTF. For the CDR3, the DNA is TGTGCCAGCAGCTTGGCCTACGGACAACCCGCAGGGGCCAACGTCCTGACTTTC.

The chain employs TRBV7-2 and TRBJ2-3, with 9 nucleotides matching TRBD2. V dropped 5 bases and J dropped 5; count of bases not matched to a gene: 8. Germline assignment: CDR1 SGHTA and CDR2 FQGNSA. This CDR3 has 15 amino acids. As DNA, the CDR3 is TGTGCCAGCAGCCCGACAGCGGGGGGAAAAGATACGCAGTATTTT. Translating gives CASSPTAGGKDTQYF.

In this sample, this clone turned up a few times. For the CDR3, the DNA is TGTGCCAGCAGCTCCCCCGACAGTAGCTATGGCTACACCTTC. Protein sequence: CASSSPDSSYGYTF. This chain connects TRBV7-2 to TRBJ1-2; TRBD1 might be the D (5 bases). V was pared by 4 bases and J by 4 bases, with 13 bases between. This CDR3 spans 14 amino acids. Germline-derived CDR1 and CDR2 are SGHTA and FQGNSA.

The V call is TRBV6-6, the J call TRBJ1-3; D might be TRBD1 (6 bases). V lost 2 bases and J 0 bases, leaving 8 bases between the germline ends. There are 15 residues in the CDR3. Germline V gene sequence: CDR1 MNHNY, CDR2 SVGAGI (reference sequence). In DNA, the CDR3 is TGTGCCAGCAGTTACAACAGGGTCTCTGGAAACACCATATATTTT. Amino acid sequence: CASSYNRVSGNTIYF.

The J gene is TRBJ2-6, the V gene TRBV4-3; 8 nucleotides agree with TRBD1. The CDR3 is made up of 17 amino acids. The germline CDR1 and CDR2 sequences are LGHNA and YSLEER. V shed 0 bases and J 0 bases; nucleotides not matched to a gene: 1. The CDR3 sequence: CASSQDGTGSGANVLTF. The DNA of the CDR3 is TGCGCCAGCAGCCAAGATGGGACAGGCTCTGGGGCCAACGTCCTGACTTTC.

The chain carries TRBV15 and TRBJ1-5; D is perhaps TRBD1 (5 bases). The CDR3 runs to 14 residues. Germline CDR1 reads LNHNV; CDR2 reads YYDKDF (reference sequence). The V gene lost 5 bases and the J gene lost 3 bases, with 11 bases spanning the gap. The CDR3 DNA follows: TGTGCCACCAGCCGACAGTCTACCAATCAGCCCCAGCATTTT. Protein product: CATSRQSTNQPQHF.